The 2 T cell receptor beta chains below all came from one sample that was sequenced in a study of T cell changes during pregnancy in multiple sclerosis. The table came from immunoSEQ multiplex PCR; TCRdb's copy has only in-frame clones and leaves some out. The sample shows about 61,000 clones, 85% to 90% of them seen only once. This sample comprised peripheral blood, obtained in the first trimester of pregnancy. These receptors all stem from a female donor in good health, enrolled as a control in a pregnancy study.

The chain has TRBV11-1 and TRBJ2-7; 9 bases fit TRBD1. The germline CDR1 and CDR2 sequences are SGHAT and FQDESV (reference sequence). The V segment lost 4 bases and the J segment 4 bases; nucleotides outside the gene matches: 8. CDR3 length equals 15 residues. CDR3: CASSSNRGLTYEQYF. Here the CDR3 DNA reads TGTGCCAGCAGCTCCAACAGGGGGCTGACGTACGAGCAGTACTTC.

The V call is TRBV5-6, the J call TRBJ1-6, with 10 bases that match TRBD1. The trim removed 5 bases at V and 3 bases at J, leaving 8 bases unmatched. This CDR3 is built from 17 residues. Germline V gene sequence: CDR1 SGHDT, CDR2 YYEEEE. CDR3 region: CASSLPGQGLYNSPLHF. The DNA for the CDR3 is TGTGCCAGCAGTTTACCGGGACAGGGGCTCTATAATTCACCCCTCCACTTT.